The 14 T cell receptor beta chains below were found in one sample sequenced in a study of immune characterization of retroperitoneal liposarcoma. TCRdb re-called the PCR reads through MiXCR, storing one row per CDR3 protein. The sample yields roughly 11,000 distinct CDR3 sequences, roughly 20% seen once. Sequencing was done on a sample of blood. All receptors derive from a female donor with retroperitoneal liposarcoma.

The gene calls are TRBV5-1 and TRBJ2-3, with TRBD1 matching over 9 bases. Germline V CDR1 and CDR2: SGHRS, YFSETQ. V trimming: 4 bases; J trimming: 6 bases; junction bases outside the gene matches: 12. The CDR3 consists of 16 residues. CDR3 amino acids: CASSLPGQGSGDTQYF. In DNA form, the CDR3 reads TGCGCCAGCAGCCTTCCCGGACAGGGGTCGGGGGATACGCAGTATTTT.

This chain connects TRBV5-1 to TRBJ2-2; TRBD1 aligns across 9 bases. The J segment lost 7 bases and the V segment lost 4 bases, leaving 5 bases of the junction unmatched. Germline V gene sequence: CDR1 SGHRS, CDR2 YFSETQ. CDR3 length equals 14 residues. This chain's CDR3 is CASSPWTGVGELFF. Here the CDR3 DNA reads TGCGCCAGCAGCCCCTGGACAGGGGTCGGGGAGCTGTTTTTT.

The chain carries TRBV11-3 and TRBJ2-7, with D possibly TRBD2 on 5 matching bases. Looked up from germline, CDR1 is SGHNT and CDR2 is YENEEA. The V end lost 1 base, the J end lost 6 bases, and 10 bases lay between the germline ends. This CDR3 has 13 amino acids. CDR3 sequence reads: CASSLVPEGEQYF. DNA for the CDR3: TGTGCCAGCAGCTTAGTTCCTGAGGGCGAGCAGTACTTC.

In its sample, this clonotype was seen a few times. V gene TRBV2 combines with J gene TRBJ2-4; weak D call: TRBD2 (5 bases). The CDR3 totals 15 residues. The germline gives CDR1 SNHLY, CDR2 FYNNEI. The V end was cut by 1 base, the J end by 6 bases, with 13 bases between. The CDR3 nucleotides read TGTGCCAGCAGTGAAGTGGTGAGGGTCGGAAACATTCAGTACTTC. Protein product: CASSEVVRVGNIQYF. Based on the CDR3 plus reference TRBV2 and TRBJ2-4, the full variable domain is EPEVTQTPSHQVTQMGQEVILRCVPISNHLYFYWYRQILGQKVEFLVSFYNNEISEKSEIFDDQFSVERPDGSNFTLKIRSTKLEDSAMYFCASSEVVRVGNIQYFGAGTRLSVL.

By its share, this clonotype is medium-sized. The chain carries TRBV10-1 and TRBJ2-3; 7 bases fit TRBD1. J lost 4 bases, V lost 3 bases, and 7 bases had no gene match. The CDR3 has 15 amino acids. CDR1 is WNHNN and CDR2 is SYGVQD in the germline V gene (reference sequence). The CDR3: CASSDRRQGADTQYF. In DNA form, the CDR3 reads TGCGCCAGCAGTGACCGAAGACAGGGAGCAGATACGCAGTATTTT.

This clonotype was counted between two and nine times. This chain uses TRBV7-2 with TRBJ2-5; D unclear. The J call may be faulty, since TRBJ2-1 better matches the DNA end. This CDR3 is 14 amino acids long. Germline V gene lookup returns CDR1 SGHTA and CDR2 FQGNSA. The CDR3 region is CASSPTGQNYEQFF. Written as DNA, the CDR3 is TGTGCCAGCAGCCCGACGGGTCAAAACTACGAGCAGTTCTTC.

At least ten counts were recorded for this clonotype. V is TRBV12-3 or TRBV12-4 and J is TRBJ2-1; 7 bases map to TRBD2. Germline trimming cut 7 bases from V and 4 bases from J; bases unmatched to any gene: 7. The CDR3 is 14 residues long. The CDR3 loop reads CASTKGREYNEQFF. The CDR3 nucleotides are TGTGCCAGCACCAAAGGGCGGGAGTACAATGAGCAGTTCTTC.

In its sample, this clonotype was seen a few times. CDR3 residues: CASRRAYEQFF. In DNA form, the CDR3 reads TGTGCCAGCAGGCGAGCCTACGAGCAGTTCTTC. The V gene is TRBV7-2, the J gene TRBJ2-5; D unclear. The J call may not be correct, given that the DNA end is closer to TRBJ2-1. The CDR3 is 11 amino acids. Germline V gives CDR1 SGHTA, CDR2 FQGNSA.

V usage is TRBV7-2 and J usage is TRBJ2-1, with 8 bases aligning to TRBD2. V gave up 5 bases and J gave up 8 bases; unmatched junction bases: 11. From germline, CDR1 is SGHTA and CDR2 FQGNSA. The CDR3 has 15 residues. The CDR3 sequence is CASSRAGAPPHEQFF. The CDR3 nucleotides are TGTGCCAGCAGCCGAGCGGGGGCCCCCCCCCATGAGCAGTTCTTC.

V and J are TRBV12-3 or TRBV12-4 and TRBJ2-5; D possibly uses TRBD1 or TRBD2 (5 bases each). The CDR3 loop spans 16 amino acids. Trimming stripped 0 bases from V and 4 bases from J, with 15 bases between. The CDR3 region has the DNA TGTGCCAGCAGTTTAGCCCCCGGGGCCGGTGGAGAGACCCAGTACTTC. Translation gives CASSLAPGAGGETQYF.

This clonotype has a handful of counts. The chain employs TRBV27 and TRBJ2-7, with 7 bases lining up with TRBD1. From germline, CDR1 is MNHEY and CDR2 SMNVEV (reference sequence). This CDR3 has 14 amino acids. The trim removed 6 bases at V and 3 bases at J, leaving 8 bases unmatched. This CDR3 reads CASSPIGGYYEQYF. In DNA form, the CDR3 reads TGTGCCAGCAGCCCCATAGGGGGCTACTACGAGCAGTACTTC.

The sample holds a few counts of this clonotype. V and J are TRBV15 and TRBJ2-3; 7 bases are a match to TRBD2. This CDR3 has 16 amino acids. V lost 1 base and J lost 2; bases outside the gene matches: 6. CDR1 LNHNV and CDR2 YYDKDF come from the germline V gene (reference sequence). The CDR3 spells CATSRASGKYTDTQYF. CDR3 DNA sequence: TGTGCCACCAGCAGAGCTAGCGGTAAATACACAGATACGCAGTATTTT.

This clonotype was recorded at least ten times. DNA of the CDR3: TGTGCCAGCGCCGACAGGGTCTACGAGCAGTACTTC. Encoded protein: CASADRVYEQYF. This chain joins TRBV6-1 and TRBJ2-1, with 7 bases that match TRBD1. The DNA matches TRBJ2-7 better at its end, which makes the J call doubtful. The germline CDR1 and CDR2 sequences are MNHNS and SASEGT. There are 12 residues in the CDR3.

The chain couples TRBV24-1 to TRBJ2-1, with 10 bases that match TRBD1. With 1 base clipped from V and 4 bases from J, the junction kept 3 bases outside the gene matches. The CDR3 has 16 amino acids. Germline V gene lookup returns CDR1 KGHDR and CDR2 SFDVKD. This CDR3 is CATSDFGTGVYNEQFF. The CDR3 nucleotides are TGTGCCACCAGTGATTTTGGGACAGGGGTTTACAATGAGCAGTTCTTC.